This TCR beta chain was documented in a study of blood T cell repertoires in COVID-19. Study information: Both acute and convalescent COVID-19 samples were obtained from the United States, Italy and Spain. In each case, the material was cDNA or gDNA derived from T cells, B-cell-depleted T cells, or PBMCs.

Per the study methods: Amplifying reference gene primers gave estimates of nucleated cell counts. Assay: immunoSEQ multiplex PCR; the TCRdb copy retains only in-frame clones and omits some. That table gives V, J and clone size, and the DNA gave D and trimming. In the table there are under 300,000 clones, approximately 80% of which are singletons. This clone appeared a few times. Germline V CDR1 and CDR2: SEHNR, FQNEAQ (reference sequence). V was pared by 3 bases and J by 1 base, with 9 bases between. The CDR3 consists of 14 residues. The specimen was peripheral blood. The receptor comes from a man aged 25-45 years who had recovered from COVID-19. V gene TRBV7-9 combines with J gene TRBJ1-2; maybe TRBD1 (6 bases). CDR3 protein: CASSLSGVNYGYTF. Written as DNA, the CDR3 is TGTGCCAGCAGCTTGTCAGGGGTTAACTATGGCTACACCTTC.